Below are 32 T cell receptor beta chains sequenced from a single sample in a study of cytomegalovirus exposure and HLA in healthy donors (dated by TCRdb to about 2017). Library creation used the immunoSEQ multiplex PCR assay. A mixture of 60 forward primers for TCR Vbeta segments and 13 reverse primers for TCR Jbeta segments was used in the multiplex PCR. The immuneACCESS repertoire file appears here via TCRdb, limited to in-frame rearrangements. These files lack a portion of the clones; in checked studies, under half of the deficit traces to unresolved V genes, and the cause of the others is not known. For this sample there are roughly 190,000 clones; about 59% appear just once. 2.5% to 3% of the sample is taken by the ten largest. Material: PBMCs. The receptors were gathered from a man aged 40-50 years in good health and CMV-seronegative.

This chain joins TRBV29-1 and TRBJ2-7, with D possibly being TRBD1 (6 bases). Germline values: CDR1 SQVTM, CDR2 ANQGSEA. The CDR3 is made up of 15 amino acids. V was clipped by 0 bases and J by 6 bases, with 18 bases between them. Here the CDR3 DNA reads TGCAGCGTTGAAGATTTGACAGGCCTACCAGGCGAGCAGTACTTC. This codes for CSVEDLTGLPGEQYF.

CDR3 in amino acids: CSVEVHYEQYF. DNA for the CDR3: TGCAGCGTTGAAGTTCACTACGAGCAGTACTTC. The rearrangement joins TRBV29-1 to TRBJ2-7, with D uncertain. This CDR3 has 11 amino acids. Germline lookup yields CDR1 SQVTM and CDR2 ANQGSEA. Trimming removed 1 base from V and 3 bases from J, with 4 bases in between.

This clone was counted a few times. The chain uses TRBV2 and TRBJ1-3, with 7 bases lining up with TRBD1. The J segment lost 4 bases and the V segment lost 6 bases, leaving 9 bases of the junction unmatched. Looked up from germline, CDR1 is SNHLY and CDR2 is FYNNEI. This CDR3 is 15 amino acids long. The CDR3 loop reads CASRDDRARGNTIYF. DNA of the CDR3: TGTGCCAGCAGGGATGACAGGGCGAGAGGAAACACCATATATTTT.

This clone was recorded a few times. V is TRBV5-1 and J is TRBJ2-4; 8 positions match TRBD2. From germline, CDR1 is SGHRS and CDR2 YFSETQ. V gave up 4 bases and J gave up 0 bases; unmatched junction bases: 18. This CDR3 comprises 20 residues. The CDR3 sequence: CASSPGGALGGEIAKNIQYF. The DNA for the CDR3 is TGCGCCAGCAGCCCCGGGGGGGCACTGGGGGGGGAAATAGCCAAAAACATTCAGTACTTC.

This chain joins TRBV5-1 and TRBJ1-2; TRBD1 agrees at 8 bases. Germline values: CDR1 SGHRS, CDR2 YFSETQ. The CDR3 has 15 amino acids. The V gene end was trimmed by 4 bases and the J gene end by 1 base; junction bases not matched to a gene: 6. The CDR3 DNA reads as TGCGCCAGCAGCCTCCGGGACAGGAATAACTATGGCTACACCTTC. Amino acid sequence: CASSLRDRNNYGYTF.

The chain employs TRBV7-9 and TRBJ1-6; D is possibly TRBD1 (6 bases). The germline V gene encodes CDR1 SEHNR and CDR2 FQNEAQ (reference sequence). This CDR3 region has 14 residues. Trimming removed 4 bases at V and 8 bases at J, with 12 bases between. The CDR3 nucleotides read TGTGCCAGCAGCTCACAGGGTACGGATTCACCCCTCCACTTT. This codes for CASSSQGTDSPLHF.

The chain joins TRBV30 to TRBJ2-5; 14 bases map to TRBD2. The V gene's germline CDR1 is GTSNPN and CDR2 SVGIG (reference sequence). The CDR3 sequence is 14 residues long. The V and J ends lost 8 bases and 7 bases, in that order; junction bases with no gene match: 9. CDR3 amino acids: CAGTSGRNSGTQYF. CDR3 in DNA: TGTGCCGGGACTAGCGGGAGAAACTCGGGGACCCAGTACTTC.

The rearrangement joins TRBV5-1 to TRBJ1-1, with D uncertain. V shed 4 bases and J shed 1 base, with 11 bases lying between them. CDR1 SGHRS and CDR2 YFSETQ come from the germline V gene. This CDR3 has 14 amino acids. The CDR3 nucleotides read TGCGCCAGCAGCGCTACCGGGGAGAACACTGAAGCTTTCTTT. Amino acids: CASSATGENTEAFF.

The rearrangement joins TRBV19 to TRBJ1-1, with TRBD1 matching over 7 bases. The CDR3 has 14 residues. J lost 6 bases, V lost 4 bases, and 8 bases had no gene match. Germline V gives CDR1 LNHDA, CDR2 SQIVND (reference sequence). The CDR3 here is CASSKNQGEAEAFF. The CDR3 nucleotides are TGTGCCAGTAGTAAAAACCAGGGGGAAGCTGAAGCTTTCTTT. The full variable domain, in which reference TRBV19 and TRBJ1-1 provide the parts outside the CDR3, is DGGITQSPKYLFRKEGQNVTLSCEQNLNHDAMYWYRQDPGQGLRLIYYSQIVNDFQKGDIAEGYSVSREKKESFPLTVTSAQKNPTAFYLCASSKNQGEAEAFFGQGTRLTVV.

This clone turned up a few times. Other DNA sequences within the sample encode an identical CDR3. This chain joins TRBV18 and TRBJ2-7; unclear D gene. V gave up 6 bases and J gave up 0 bases, with 6 bases separating them. The CDR3 runs to 12 residues. Per the germline V gene, CDR1 is KGHSH and CDR2 is LQKENI. Written as DNA, the CDR3 is TGTGCCAGCTCCCCGAGCTCCTACGAGCAGTACTTC. Its translation is CASSPSSYEQYF.

The chain recombines TRBV10-2 with TRBJ2-3, with unresolved D. This CDR3 contains 12 residues. Germline V CDR1 and CDR2: WSHSY, SAAADI. Trimming took 6 bases from V and 4 from J, leaving 8 bases between them. DNA of the CDR3: TGCGCCAGCAGCGTTGTTGCAGATACGCAGTATTTT. This gives the protein CASSVVADTQYF.

The chain has TRBV4-1 and TRBJ1-3; no clear D gene. In germline, CDR1 is MGHRA, CDR2 YSYEKL. V was pared by 4 bases and J by 0 bases, with 16 bases between. CDR3 size: 17 residues. The DNA of the CDR3 is TGCGCCAGCAGCCTCGATAGCCAGCGCCTCTCTGGAAACACCATATATTTT. Translating it yields CASSLDSQRLSGNTIYF.

In its sample, this clone was seen a few times. This chain uses TRBV27 with TRBJ1-3; TRBD1 matches 8 bases. This CDR3 contains 17 residues. The V gene's germline CDR1 is MNHEY and CDR2 SMNVEV (reference sequence). J gave up 4 bases and V 2 bases, and 10 bases lay outside the gene matches. CDR3 nucleotide sequence: TGTGCCAGCAGTTTAAGGGGAGGACAGGGCAGCGGAAACACCATATATTTT. It specifies CASSLRGGQGSGNTIYF.

The V and J genes are TRBV7-9 and TRBJ2-2; the D gene is possibly TRBD2 (6 bases). The CDR3 spans 14 residues. Germline CDR1 and CDR2: SEHNR and FQNEAQ (reference sequence). Trimming left V 4 bases short and J 7 bases short, with 13 bases between. The CDR3: CASSYGGAGGELFF. The CDR3 bases are TGTGCCAGCAGCTACGGCGGGGCGGGCGGGGAGCTGTTTTTT.

The V call is TRBV6-5, the J call TRBJ1-1, with a tentative D call TRBD1 (5 bases). There are 13 residues in the CDR3. Germline values: CDR1 MNHEY, CDR2 SVGAGI. V lost 7 bases and J 5 bases, leaving 14 bases between the germline ends. The CDR3 nucleotides read TGTGCCAGCACTGAGGCAGGGAGGACTGAAGCTTTCTTT. Translation: CASTEAGRTEAFF.

The rearrangement links TRBV2 to TRBJ1-2; no firm D call. Trimming removed 7 bases at V and 1 base at J, with 10 bases between. This CDR3 comprises 13 residues. Germline V gives CDR1 SNHLY, CDR2 FYNNEI. CDR3: CASIPGVNYGYTF. In nucleotides, the CDR3 is TGTGCCAGCATACCCGGGGTTAACTATGGCTACACCTTC.

The chain has TRBV7-8 and TRBJ1-4; 8 nucleotides align to TRBD1. Unmatched junction bases numbered 11, after V lost 6 bases and J lost 8 bases. The CDR3 consists of 15 residues. Germline CDR1 is SGHVS and CDR2 is FQNEAQ. The CDR3, as DNA: TGTGCCAGCAGGGGAGGAGGAAACAGGGGGGAAAAACTGTTTTTT. It specifies CASRGGGNRGEKLFF.

This sequence joins TRBV19 and TRBJ2-5; D is possibly TRBD1 (5 bases). The CDR3 runs 16 residues. Germline CDR1 LNHDA, CDR2 SQIVND (reference sequence). V lost 2 bases, J lost 3 bases, and 16 bases lay in between. CDR3 in amino acids: CASSIIQAWGEETQYF. The CDR3 DNA reads as TGTGCCAGTAGTATAATCCAGGCGTGGGGCGAAGAGACCCAGTACTTC.

The genes are TRBV19 and TRBJ1-2; D gene ambiguous. Germline V gene data show CDR1 as LNHDA and CDR2 as SQIVND (reference sequence). The CDR3 totals 12 residues. The V end lost 8 bases, the J end lost 3 bases, and 10 bases lay between the germline ends. The CDR3 nucleotides are TGTGCCAGTGCTCAGTATGACTATGGCTACACCTTC. Amino acids: CASAQYDYGYTF.

Of note for this clone: At the DNA level, this CDR3 is encoded by other sequences in the same sample as well. The V and J genes are TRBV5-1 and TRBJ2-3; D possibly corresponds to TRBD2 (6 bases). Germline values: CDR1 SGHRS, CDR2 YFSETQ. The CDR3 is made up of 15 amino acids. V lost 4 bases, J lost 2 bases, and 14 bases lay in between. CDR3 coding DNA: TGCGCCAGCAGCGGGGGGTCCTTGGTCACAGATACGCAGTATTTT. Translating gives CASSGGSLVTDTQYF. Complete variable domain (other parts from reference TRBV5-1 and TRBJ2-3): KAGVTQTPRYLIKTRGQQVTLSCSPISGHRSVSWYQQTPGQGLQFLFEYFSETQRNKGNFPGRFSGRQFSNSRSEMNVSTLELGDSALYLCASSGGSLVTDTQYFGPGTRLTVL.

The chain has TRBV19 and TRBJ1-3; 7 nucleotides line up with TRBD1. J lost 0 bases, V lost 11 bases, and 10 bases had no gene match. In germline, CDR1 is LNHDA, CDR2 SQIVND (reference sequence). This CDR3 region has 15 residues. CDR3 amino acids: CACQQGSFSGNTIYF. In nucleotides, the CDR3 is TGTGCCTGCCAACAGGGGTCATTCTCTGGAAACACCATATATTTT.

V gene TRBV6-6 combines with J gene TRBJ2-1; 7 positions match TRBD2. The CDR3 runs to 16 residues. Germline-derived CDR1 and CDR2 are MNHNY and SVGAGI (reference sequence). The V segment lost 4 bases and the J segment 0 bases; nucleotides outside the gene matches: 6. The CDR3 region is CASSLAGAYSYNEQFF. The CDR3 nucleotides read TGTGCCAGCAGTTTAGCGGGCGCCTACTCCTACAATGAGCAGTTCTTC.

The chain recombines TRBV30 with TRBJ1-1, with 9 nucleotides matching TRBD1. The germline CDR1 and CDR2 sequences are GTSNPN and SVGIG (reference sequence). The V gene end was trimmed by 4 bases and the J gene end by 0 bases; junction bases not matched to a gene: 6. The length of the CDR3 is 15 residues. Here the CDR3 DNA reads TGTGCCTGGAAGGGACAGGGATCCATGAACACTGAAGCTTTCTTT. Translation gives CAWKGQGSMNTEAFF.

This chain connects TRBV7-2 to TRBJ1-3; the D gene is possibly TRBD1 (5 bases). The CDR3 extends over 14 amino acids. The V end was cut by 6 bases, the J end by 0 bases, with 9 bases between. Germline CDR1 and CDR2: SGHTA and FQGNSA. In DNA, the CDR3 is TGTGCCAGCAGACAGGACCCCTCTGGAAACACCATATATTTT. This codes for CASRQDPSGNTIYF.

The chain uses TRBV28 and TRBJ1-1; D not resolved. The V gene lost 0 bases and the J gene lost 2 bases, with 7 bases spanning the gap. Per the germline V gene, CDR1 is MDHEN and CDR2 is SYDVKM. The CDR3 has 14 residues. The CDR3: CASSLWTGNTEAFF. The CDR3 DNA is TGTGCCAGCAGTTTATGGACGGGAAACACTGAAGCTTTCTTT. Filled out from reference TRBV28 and TRBJ1-1, the complete variable domain reads DVKVTQSSRYLVKRTGEKVFLECVQDMDHENMFWYRQDPGLGLRLIYFSYDVKMKEKGDIPEGYSVSREKKERFSLILESASTNQTSMYLCASSLWTGNTEAFFGQGTRLTVV.

The V gene is TRBV9, the J gene TRBJ1-6; 10 bases line up with TRBD1. From germline, CDR1 is SGDLS and CDR2 YYNGEE. With 2 bases clipped from V and 10 bases from J, the junction kept 6 bases outside the gene matches. This CDR3 comprises 15 residues. In nucleotides, the CDR3 is TGTGCCAGCAGCGTGGGTGGGACAGGGGAGTCACCCCTCCACTTT. This translates into CASSVGGTGESPLHF. The complete variable domain, with remaining parts taken from reference TRBV9 and TRBJ1-6, reads DSGVTQTPKHLITATGQRVTLRCSPRSGDLSVYWYQQSLDQGLQFLIQYYNGEERAKGNILERFSAQQFPDLHSELNLSSLELGDSALYFCASSVGGTGESPLHFGNGTRLTVT.

V usage is TRBV15 and J usage is TRBJ1-5; a weak D match, TRBD1 (6 bases). CDR1 and CDR2 from the germline V gene are LNHNV and YYDKDF (reference sequence). V was shortened by 4 bases and J by 1 base, with 14 bases between the two germline ends. The CDR3 runs to 16 residues. The CDR3 reads CATSTGVGASNQPQHF. The CDR3 DNA sequence: TGTGCCACCAGCACCGGGGTGGGGGCCAGCAATCAGCCCCAGCATTTT.

This clone was counted only a few times. The chain uses TRBV2 and TRBJ2-1; TRBD2 matches at 9 bases. V trimming: 4 bases; J trimming: 7 bases; junction bases outside the gene matches: 5. This CDR3 comprises 14 residues. The germline V gene encodes CDR1 SNHLY and CDR2 FYNNEI. The CDR3 DNA follows: TGTGCCAGCAGTGTGCGACTAGCGGTAAATGAGCAGTTCTTC. Residues: CASSVRLAVNEQFF.

J is TRBJ2-5 and V is TRBV10-3, with a weak D call TRBD2 (5 bases). From germline, CDR1 is ENHRY and CDR2 SYGVKD. V shed 6 bases and J shed 4 bases, with 12 bases lying between them. The CDR3 extends over 13 amino acids. The CDR3 DNA is TGTGCCATCAGGGAGAGGGAGCGAGAGACCCAGTACTTC. Translation: CAIRERERETQYF.

DNA of the CDR3: TGTGCCAGCAGGACAGGGCCCCCGAACTCTGGAAACACCATATATTTT. Its translation is CASRTGPPNSGNTIYF. The chain uses TRBV28 and TRBJ1-3; 7 nucleotides line up with TRBD1. CDR3 length: 16 residues. The V and J ends lost 6 bases and 0 bases, in that order; junction bases with no gene match: 8. Germline CDR1 MDHEN, CDR2 SYDVKM.

This clone is a singleton in its sample. The chain links TRBV6-4 to TRBJ1-6; 9 nucleotides line up with TRBD1. J was trimmed by 14 bases and V by 3 bases; bases with no gene match: 14. Looked up from germline, CDR1 is MRHNA and CDR2 is SNTAGT. The CDR3 extends over 16 amino acids. The CDR3 loop is CASSDRGDRALSALHF. CDR3 bases: TGTGCCAGCAGTGATCGGGGGGACAGGGCCCTCTCGGCCCTCCACTTT.

The V and J genes are TRBV19 and TRBJ2-5, with 7 bases lining up with TRBD1. The end of the DNA aligns better with TRBJ2-7, so the J call may be wrong. CDR3 length: 13 residues. The V gene's germline CDR1 is LNHDA and CDR2 SQIVND (reference sequence). CDR3 sequence (DNA): TGTGCCAGTAGTGTTAACAGGGGCTACGAGCAGTACTTC. Amino acid sequence: CASSVNRGYEQYF.